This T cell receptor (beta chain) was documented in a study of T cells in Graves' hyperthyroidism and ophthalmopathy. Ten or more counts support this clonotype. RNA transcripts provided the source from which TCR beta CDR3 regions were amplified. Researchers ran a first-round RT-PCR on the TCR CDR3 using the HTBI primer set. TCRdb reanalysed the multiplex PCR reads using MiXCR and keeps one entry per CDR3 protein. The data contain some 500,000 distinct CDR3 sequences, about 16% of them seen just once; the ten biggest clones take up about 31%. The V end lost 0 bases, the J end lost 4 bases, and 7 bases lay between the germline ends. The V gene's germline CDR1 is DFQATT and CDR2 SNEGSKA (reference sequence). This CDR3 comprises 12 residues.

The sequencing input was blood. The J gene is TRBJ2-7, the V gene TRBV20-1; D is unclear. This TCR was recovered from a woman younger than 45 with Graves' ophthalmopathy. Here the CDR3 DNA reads TGCAGTGCTAGAGATCTGGGTTACGAGCAGTACTTC. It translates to CSARDLGYEQYF.